The rows below give T cell receptor beta chains drawn from one sample of a study of blood T cell repertoires in COVID-19. Produced via immunoSEQ multiplex PCR; TCRdb's table is partial and in-frame only. Of 50,000 to 70,000 clones in the sample, about 87% are singletons; the top ten hold more than 6.5%. Sequencing input: peripheral blood. The origin of the receptors is a human donor with active COVID-19. The donor label of this sample is uncertain. The CDR3 runs from the conserved cysteine through the conserved F or W. The D gene is left open where the match is weak. Clone size is given for some rows only: seen once, a few or many times, or a class if the clone is expanded.

j_call: TRBJ2-5
v_call: TRBV9
d_call: TRBD2
clone_size: .
cdr3_aa: CASSERGGSMETQYF
cdr3_nt: TGTGCCAGCAGCGAGCGGGGCGGGAGTATGGAGACCCAGTACTTC

j_call: TRBJ1-1
v_call: TRBV7-6
d_call: .
clone_size: .
cdr3_aa: CASSLQGRTEAFF
cdr3_nt: TGTGCCAGCAGCTTACAGGGTAGGACTGAAGCTTTCTTT

j_call: TRBJ2-7
v_call: TRBV27
d_call: .
clone_size: .
cdr3_aa: CASSLRGTYEQYF
cdr3_nt: TGTGCCAGCAGTTTGAGAGGGACCTACGAGCAGTACTTC

j_call: TRBJ2-7
v_call: TRBV11-2
d_call: TRBD1
clone_size: .
cdr3_aa: CASSWDRGHYEQYF
cdr3_nt: TGTGCCAGCAGCTGGGACAGGGGGCATTACGAGCAGTACTTC

j_call: TRBJ1-1
v_call: TRBV7-9
d_call: .
clone_size: .
cdr3_aa: CASSLAGGGNTEAFF
cdr3_nt: TGTGCCAGCAGCTTAGCGGGCGGGGGGAACACTGAAGCTTTCTTT

j_call: TRBJ2-5
v_call: TRBV28
d_call: TRBD2
clone_size: few
cdr3_aa: CASRPGGPPTGETQYF
cdr3_nt: TGTGCCAGCAGGCCGGGGGGGCCACCAACCGGGGAGACCCAGTACTTC

j_call: TRBJ2-2
v_call: TRBV6-5
d_call: .
clone_size: .
cdr3_aa: CASSTRGTGELFF
cdr3_nt: TGTGCCAGCAGTACTCGGGGAACCGGGGAGCTGTTTTTT

j_call: TRBJ2-2
v_call: TRBV6-5
d_call: .
clone_size: once
cdr3_aa: CASADFLNTGELFF
cdr3_nt: TGTGCCAGCGCGGACTTCTTGAACACCGGGGAGCTGTTTTTT

j_call: TRBJ2-7
v_call: TRBV28
d_call: .
clone_size: .
cdr3_aa: CASAGQFYSYEQYF
cdr3_nt: TGTGCCAGCGCAGGACAGTTCTATTCCTACGAGCAGTACTTC

j_call: TRBJ1-4
v_call: TRBV2
d_call: .
clone_size: .
cdr3_aa: CASQGHRDTIINEKLFF
cdr3_nt: TGTGCCAGCCAAGGACACAGGGATACCATTATTAATGAAAAACTGTTTTTT

j_call: TRBJ1-2
v_call: TRBV27
d_call: TRBD1
clone_size: few
cdr3_aa: CASSLSLEGQGFTF
cdr3_nt: TGTGCCAGCAGTTTATCCCTCGAGGGACAGGGGTTCACCTTC

j_call: TRBJ2-7
v_call: TRBV9
d_call: TRBD2
clone_size: .
cdr3_aa: CASSARGTSGYEQYF
cdr3_nt: TGTGCCAGCAGCGCTAGAGGGACTAGCGGATACGAGCAGTACTTC

j_call: TRBJ1-5
v_call: TRBV24-1
d_call: .
clone_size: .
cdr3_aa: CATSDNTGYQPQHF
cdr3_nt: TGTGCCACCAGTGATAATACAGGATATCAGCCCCAGCATTTT

j_call: TRBJ1-2
v_call: TRBV9
d_call: .
clone_size: .
cdr3_aa: CASSAGSQANYGYTF
cdr3_nt: TGTGCCAGCAGCGCCGGTTCCCAAGCTAACTATGGCTACACCTTC

j_call: TRBJ1-2
v_call: TRBV2
d_call: .
clone_size: .
cdr3_aa: CASSEALSPLYGYTF
cdr3_nt: TGTGCCAGCAGTGAAGCGCTTTCCCCACTCTATGGCTACACCTTC

j_call: TRBJ2-1
v_call: TRBV25-1
d_call: TRBD1
clone_size: .
cdr3_aa: CASSGDRGSYNEQFF
cdr3_nt: TGTGCCAGCAGTGGGGACAGGGGCTCTTACAATGAGCAGTTCTTC

j_call: TRBJ2-3
v_call: TRBV3-1/TRBV3-2
d_call: .
clone_size: .
cdr3_aa: CASSQVAGYSTDTQYF
cdr3_nt: TGTGCCAGCAGCCAAGTGGCGGGGTATAGCACAGATACGCAGTATTTT

j_call: TRBJ2-1
v_call: TRBV3-1/TRBV3-2
d_call: TRBD2
clone_size: .
cdr3_aa: CASSRHRPSGDYNEQFF
cdr3_nt: TGTGCCAGCAGCCGCCACCGGCCTAGCGGGGACTACAATGAGCAGTTCTTC

j_call: TRBJ2-7
v_call: TRBV19
d_call: .
clone_size: .
cdr3_aa: CASSAAGGPTYEQYF
cdr3_nt: TGTGCCAGTAGTGCCGCAGGGGGGCCAACCTACGAGCAGTACTTC

j_call: TRBJ1-1
v_call: TRBV25-1
d_call: .
clone_size: .
cdr3_aa: CATGASQGAMNTEAFF
cdr3_nt: TGTGCCACCGGCGCGTCACAGGGCGCTATGAACACTGAAGCTTTCTTT

j_call: TRBJ1-1
v_call: TRBV5-1
d_call: TRBD1
clone_size: .
cdr3_aa: CASSPGTGGTEAFF
cdr3_nt: TGCGCCAGCAGCCCAGGGACAGGGGGCACTGAAGCTTTCTTT

j_call: TRBJ1-2
v_call: TRBV3-1/TRBV3-2
d_call: TRBD1
clone_size: .
cdr3_aa: CASSRRQGLGGYTF
cdr3_nt: TGTGCCAGCAGCCGTCGACAGGGACTCGGGGGCTACACCTTC

j_call: TRBJ1-5
v_call: TRBV2
d_call: TRBD1
clone_size: .
cdr3_aa: CASGHGTVHQPQHF
cdr3_nt: TGTGCCAGCGGACACGGGACAGTGCATCAGCCCCAGCATTTT

j_call: TRBJ1-2
v_call: TRBV4-1
d_call: .
clone_size: few
cdr3_aa: CASRVQGGSAGYTF
cdr3_nt: TGCGCCAGCAGGGTGCAGGGAGGTTCGGCTGGCTACACCTTC

j_call: TRBJ2-1
v_call: TRBV6-2/TRBV6-3
d_call: .
clone_size: .
cdr3_aa: CASSGARRSRVF
cdr3_nt: TGTGCCAGCAGTGGCGCTCGGCGAAGTCGGGTCTTC

j_call: TRBJ1-3
v_call: TRBV25-1
d_call: .
clone_size: .
cdr3_aa: CASSEAEIGGNTIYF
cdr3_nt: TGTGCCAGCAGTGAAGCGGAGATTGGGGGAAACACCATATATTTT

j_call: TRBJ2-7
v_call: TRBV24-1
d_call: TRBD1
clone_size: .
cdr3_aa: CATSGGTGMYF
cdr3_nt: TGTGCCACCAGTGGGGGGACAGGGATGTACTTC

j_call: TRBJ2-2
v_call: TRBV5-1
d_call: TRBD1
clone_size: few
cdr3_aa: CASSLGQGANTGELFF
cdr3_nt: TGCGCCAGCAGCCTGGGACAGGGGGCGAACACCGGGGAGCTGTTTTTT

j_call: TRBJ2-2
v_call: TRBV3-1/TRBV3-2
d_call: .
clone_size: once
cdr3_aa: CASSLGGARTGELFF
cdr3_nt: TGTGCCAGCAGCCTTGGGGGGGCCAGAACCGGGGAGCTGTTTTTT

j_call: TRBJ2-7
v_call: TRBV7-8
d_call: .
clone_size: .
cdr3_aa: CASSASPAAGTTYEQYF
cdr3_nt: TGTGCCAGCAGCGCCAGCCCGGCAGCGGGTACGACCTACGAGCAGTACTTC

j_call: TRBJ1-2
v_call: TRBV7-8
d_call: TRBD1
clone_size: .
cdr3_aa: CASSTRTGNNYGYTF
cdr3_nt: TGTGCCAGCAGCACACGGACAGGGAATAACTATGGCTACACCTTC

j_call: TRBJ2-7
v_call: TRBV27
d_call: TRBD2
clone_size: .
cdr3_aa: CASSPGLGTAYEQYF
cdr3_nt: TGTGCCAGCAGTCCGGGACTAGGGACTGCCTACGAGCAGTACTTC

j_call: TRBJ2-7
v_call: TRBV5-1
d_call: .
clone_size: .
cdr3_aa: CASSLLPVLPYEQYF
cdr3_nt: TGCGCCAGCAGCTTGCTGCCGGTCCTTCCCTACGAGCAGTACTTC

j_call: TRBJ1-2
v_call: TRBV19
d_call: .
clone_size: .
cdr3_aa: CASRPLDSNYGYTF
cdr3_nt: TGTGCCAGTAGACCCCTCGACAGTAACTATGGCTACACCTTC

j_call: TRBJ2-1
v_call: TRBV5-1
d_call: TRBD2
clone_size: once
cdr3_aa: CASSGPGTSGFYNEQFF
cdr3_nt: TGCGCCAGCAGCGGGCCGGGGACTAGCGGGTTCTACAATGAGCAGTTCTTC

j_call: TRBJ2-1
v_call: TRBV27
d_call: .
clone_size: .
cdr3_aa: CASSPPATFSYNEQFF
cdr3_nt: TGTGCCAGCAGTCCCCCCGCGACTTTCTCCTACAATGAGCAGTTCTTC

j_call: TRBJ2-2
v_call: TRBV7-8
d_call: .
clone_size: .
cdr3_aa: CASTEGGSNTGELFF
cdr3_nt: TGTGCCAGCACCGAAGGGGGATCGAACACCGGGGAGCTGTTTTTT

j_call: TRBJ1-5
v_call: TRBV13
d_call: .
clone_size: .
cdr3_aa: CASSSSGEWKSQHF
cdr3_nt: TGTGCCAGCAGCTCCTCGGGGGAATGGAAGTCCCAGCATTTT

j_call: TRBJ1-1
v_call: TRBV18
d_call: .
clone_size: .
cdr3_aa: CASSIMNTEAFF
cdr3_nt: TGTGCCAGCTCAATTATGAACACTGAAGCTTTCTTT

j_call: TRBJ2-7
v_call: TRBV10-3
d_call: TRBD1
clone_size: .
cdr3_aa: CAISGPGQRFKAVSF
cdr3_nt: TGTGCCATCAGTGGCCCGGGACAGAGGTTCAAAGCAGTATCCTTC

j_call: TRBJ1-4
v_call: TRBV28
d_call: .
clone_size: .
cdr3_aa: CASKPYSLNEKLFF
cdr3_nt: TGTGCCAGCAAGCCGTACAGCCTTAATGAAAAACTGTTTTTT

j_call: TRBJ1-4
v_call: TRBV10-3
d_call: .
clone_size: .
cdr3_aa: CAISEKEGTPGKLFF
cdr3_nt: TGTGCCATCAGTGAGAAGGAGGGAACACCTGGAAAACTGTTTTTT

j_call: TRBJ1-1
v_call: TRBV5-1
d_call: TRBD1
clone_size: .
cdr3_aa: CASRSGGSVDTEAFF
cdr3_nt: TGCGCCAGCAGGTCAGGGGGCTCAGTCGACACTGAAGCTTTCTTT

j_call: TRBJ2-2
v_call: TRBV6-1
d_call: TRBD1
clone_size: once
cdr3_aa: CASSESGQGYTGELFF
cdr3_nt: TGTGCCAGCAGTGAATCGGGACAGGGTTACACCGGGGAGCTGTTTTTT

j_call: TRBJ1-1
v_call: TRBV19
d_call: .
clone_size: .
cdr3_aa: CASSIIGQGRAEAFF
cdr3_nt: TGTGCCAGTAGTATCATCGGGCAGGGGAGGGCTGAAGCTTTCTTT

j_call: TRBJ1-4
v_call: TRBV24-1
d_call: TRBD1
clone_size: .
cdr3_aa: CATSDPTGAGEKLFF
cdr3_nt: TGTGCCACCAGTGATCCCACAGGGGCCGGTGAAAAACTGTTTTTT